Listed below are T cell receptor beta chains from one sample, sequenced in a study of radiotherapy plus CTLA-4 blockade in lung cancer. TCRdb's table, derived via immunoSEQ multiplex PCR, lists solely in-frame clones and lacks some. The sample has 110,000 or so clones, approximately 80% seen once. Here the sequenced sample was peripheral blood, taken from a patient treated with radiotherapy plus ipilimumab. The receptors derive from a human donor with non-small cell lung cancer who had a partial response to radiotherapy plus ipilimumab. CDR3s include the opening cysteine and the closing phenylalanine or tryptophan. Fields, in order: clone size, J gene, V gene, D gene, CDR3 DNA, CDR3 protein. D genes are given only for firm matches. Rows give clone size only sometimes, using once, few, many, or a class for an expanded clone.

.	TRBJ1-2	TRBV2	TRBD1	TGTGCCAAGGGACAGGGGGCCACCTATGGCTACACCTTC	CAKGQGATYGYTF
few	TRBJ2-7	TRBV5-1	TRBD1	TGCGCCAGCAGCTGGGACAGGGTCGAGCAGTACTTC	CASSWDRVEQYF
.	TRBJ2-5	TRBV28	.	TGTGCCAGCAGTTCCCTGGGGGGGCGGGAGACCCAGTACTTC	CASSSLGGRETQYF
.	TRBJ2-3	TRBV4-1	.	TGCGCCAGCAGCCAAGACACCCCTCCAGGAGATACGCAGTATTTT	CASSQDTPPGDTQYF
few	TRBJ2-2	TRBV30	TRBD2	TGTGCCCGGAACCGGCTAGCGGGGAACACCGGGGAGCTGTTTTTT	CARNRLAGNTGELFF
.	TRBJ2-1	TRBV4-1	.	TGCGCCAGCAGCAAAGGTCGGTTGAATGAGCAGTTCTTC	CASSKGRLNEQFF
few	TRBJ1-4	TRBV7-9	.	TGTGCCAGCTTGCGTAGGGCGGGCGAAAAACTGTTTTTT	CASLRRAGEKLFF
.	TRBJ1-1	TRBV19	TRBD1	TGTGCCAGTAGCATCGACAGGGCTGAAGCTTTCTTT	CASSIDRAEAFF
.	TRBJ2-7	TRBV5-1	TRBD1	TGCGCCAGCAGCCCCCAGGGGGACGAGCAGTACTTC	CASSPQGDEQYF
.	TRBJ2-7	TRBV2	TRBD1	TGTGCCAGCAGTGATGACCAGGGGGTTTCCTACGAGCAGTACTTC	CASSDDQGVSYEQYF
few	TRBJ2-7	TRBV6-1	.	TGTGCCAGCACCCGCGGCTCCTACGAGCAGTACTTC	CASTRGSYEQYF
.	TRBJ1-1	TRBV28	.	TGTGCCAGCAGTTTGGCCCAGGGTACCACTGAAGCTTTCTTT	CASSLAQGTTEAFF
.	TRBJ1-4	TRBV14	.	TGTGCCAGCAGCCAAGGACGGACACTCGGGAAACTGTTTTTT	CASSQGRTLGKLFF
.	TRBJ1-4	TRBV2	TRBD1	TGTGCCAGCAGCCTGGACAGGGGAGGAAACGAAAAACTGTTTTTT	CASSLDRGGNEKLFF
.	TRBJ2-5	TRBV16	TRBD1	TGTGCCAGCAGCCAATCAGACAGGGGAGAGACCCAGTACTTC	CASSQSDRGETQYF
.	TRBJ2-7	TRBV27	.	TGTGCCAGCAGTTTGCAGGGGGGATCCTACGAGCAGTACTTC	CASSLQGGSYEQYF
.	TRBJ1-1	TRBV5-1	.	TGCGCCAGCACCCGGGGGGACGTGGATGAAGCTTTCTTT	CASTRGDVDEAFF
.	TRBJ1-1	TRBV10-3	TRBD1	TGTGCCATCAGAGACCGTATACAGGGGACTGAAGCTTTCTTT	CAIRDRIQGTEAFF
few	TRBJ1-2	TRBV23-1	TRBD1	TGCGCCAGCAGTGCCCACAGGGGTAGGGACTATGGCTACACCTTC	CASSAHRGRDYGYTF
.	TRBJ1-1	TRBV6-6	.	TGTGCCAGCAGTTACTCCAGATCTAACACTGAAGCTTTCTTT	CASSYSRSNTEAFF
once	TRBJ1-5	TRBV28	.	TGTGCCAGCAGGGGAGGACGGACGATTCAGCCCCAGCATTTT	CASRGGRTIQPQHF
.	TRBJ1-1	TRBV6-6	.	TGTGCCAGCAACCAGGGGAACACTGAAGCTTTCTTT	CASNQGNTEAFF
.	TRBJ1-5	TRBV25-1	.	TGTGCCAGCAGTAACAAGCCGGGGGGCAATCAGCCCCAGCATTTT	CASSNKPGGNQPQHF
.	TRBJ2-5	TRBV25-1	.	TGTGCCAGCAGTCGTACGGGAGTCCCGGTGGAGACCCAGTACTTC	CASSRTGVPVETQYF
.	TRBJ1-2	TRBV6-5	TRBD1	TGTGCCACCCGACAGGGTTTGGGCTATGGCTACACCTTC	CATRQGLGYGYTF
.	TRBJ1-1	TRBV6-6	TRBD1	TGTGCCAGCAGCCGGACAGGGGGATCGAACACTGAAGCTTTCTTT	CASSRTGGSNTEAFF